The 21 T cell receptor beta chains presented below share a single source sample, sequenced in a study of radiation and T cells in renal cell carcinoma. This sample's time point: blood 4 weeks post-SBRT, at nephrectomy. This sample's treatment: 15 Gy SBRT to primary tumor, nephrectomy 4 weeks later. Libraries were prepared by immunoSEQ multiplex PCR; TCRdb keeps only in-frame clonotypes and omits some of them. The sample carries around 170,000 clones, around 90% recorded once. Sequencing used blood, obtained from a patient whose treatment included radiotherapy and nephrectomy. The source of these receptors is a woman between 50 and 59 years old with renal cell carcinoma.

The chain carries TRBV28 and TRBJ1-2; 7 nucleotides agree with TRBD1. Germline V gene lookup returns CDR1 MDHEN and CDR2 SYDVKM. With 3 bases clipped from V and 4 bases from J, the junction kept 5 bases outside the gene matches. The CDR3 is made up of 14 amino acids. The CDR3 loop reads CASSFGRGVYGYTF. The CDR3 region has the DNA TGTGCCAGCAGTTTCGGCAGGGGGGTCTATGGCTACACCTTC.

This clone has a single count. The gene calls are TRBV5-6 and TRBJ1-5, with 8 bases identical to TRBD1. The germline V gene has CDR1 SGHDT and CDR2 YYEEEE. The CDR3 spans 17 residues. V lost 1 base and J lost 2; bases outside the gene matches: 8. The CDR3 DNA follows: TGTGCCAGCAGCTTGTTTGGCAGGGGGCTAGGCAATCAGCCCCAGCATTTT. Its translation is CASSLFGRGLGNQPQHF. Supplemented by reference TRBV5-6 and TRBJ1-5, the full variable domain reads DAGVTQSPTHLIKTRGQQVTLRCSPKSGHDTVSWYQQALGQGPQFIFQYYEEEERQRGNFPDRFSGHQFPNYSSELNVNALLLGDSALYLCASSLFGRGLGNQPQHFGDGTRLSIL.

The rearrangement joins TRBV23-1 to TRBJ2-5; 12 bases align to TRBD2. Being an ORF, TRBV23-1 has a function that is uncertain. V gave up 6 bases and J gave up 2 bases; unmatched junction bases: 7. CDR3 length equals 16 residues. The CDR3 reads CASRQTSGGVQETQYF. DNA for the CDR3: TGCGCCAGCAGACAGACTAGCGGGGGAGTTCAAGAGACCCAGTACTTC.

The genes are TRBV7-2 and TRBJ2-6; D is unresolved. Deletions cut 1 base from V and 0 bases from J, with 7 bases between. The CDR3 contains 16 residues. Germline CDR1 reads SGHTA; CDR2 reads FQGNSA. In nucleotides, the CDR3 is TGTGCCAGCAGCTTAGGCCGGAACTCTGGGGCCAACGTCCTGACTTTC. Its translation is CASSLGRNSGANVLTF. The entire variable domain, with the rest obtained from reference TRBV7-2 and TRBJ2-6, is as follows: GAGVSQSPSNKVTEKGKDVELRCDPISGHTALYWYRQSLGQGLEFLIYFQGNSAPDKSGLPSDRFSAERTGGSVSTLTIQRTQQEDSAVYLCASSLGRNSGANVLTFGAGSRLTVL.

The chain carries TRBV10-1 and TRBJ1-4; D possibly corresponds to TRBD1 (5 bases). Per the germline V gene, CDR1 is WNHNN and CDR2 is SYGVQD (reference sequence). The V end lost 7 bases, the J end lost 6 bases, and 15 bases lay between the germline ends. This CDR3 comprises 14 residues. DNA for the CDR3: TGCGCCAGCATAAATCAGGGCTCTGATGAAAAACTGTTTTTT. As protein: CASINQGSDEKLFF.

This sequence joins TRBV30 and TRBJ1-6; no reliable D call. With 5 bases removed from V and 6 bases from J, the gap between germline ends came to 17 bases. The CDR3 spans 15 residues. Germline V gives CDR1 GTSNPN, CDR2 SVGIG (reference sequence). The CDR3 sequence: CAWLGGDTGNSPLHF. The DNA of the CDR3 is TGTGCCTGGCTTGGCGGGGATACGGGTAATTCACCCCTCCACTTT.

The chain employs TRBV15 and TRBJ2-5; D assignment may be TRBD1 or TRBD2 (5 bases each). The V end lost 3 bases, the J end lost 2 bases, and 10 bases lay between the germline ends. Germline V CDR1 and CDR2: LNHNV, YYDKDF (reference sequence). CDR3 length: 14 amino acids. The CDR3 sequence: CATSRGDQQETQYF. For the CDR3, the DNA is TGTGCCACCAGCAGGGGGGACCAACAAGAGACCCAGTACTTC.

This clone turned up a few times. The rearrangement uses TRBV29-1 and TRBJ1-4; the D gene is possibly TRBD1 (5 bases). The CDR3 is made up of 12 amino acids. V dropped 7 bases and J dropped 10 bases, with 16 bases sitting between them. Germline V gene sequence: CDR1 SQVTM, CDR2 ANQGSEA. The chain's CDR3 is CSARDAGGKLFF. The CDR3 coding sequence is TGCAGCGCACGGGATGCTGGGGGAAAACTGTTTTTT. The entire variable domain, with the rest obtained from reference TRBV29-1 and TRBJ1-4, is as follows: SAVISQKPSRDICQRGTSLTIQCQVDSQVTMMFWYRQQPGQSLTLIATANQGSEATYESGFVIDKFPISRPNLTFSTLTVSNMSPEDSSIYLCSARDAGGKLFFGSGTQLSVL.

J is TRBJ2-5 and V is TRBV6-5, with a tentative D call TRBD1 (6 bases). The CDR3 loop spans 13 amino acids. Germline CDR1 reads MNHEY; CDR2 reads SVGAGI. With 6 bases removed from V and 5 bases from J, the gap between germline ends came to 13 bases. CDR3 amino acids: CASSDRIRETQYF. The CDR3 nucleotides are TGTGCCAGCAGCGACAGGATTCGGGAGACCCAGTACTTC.

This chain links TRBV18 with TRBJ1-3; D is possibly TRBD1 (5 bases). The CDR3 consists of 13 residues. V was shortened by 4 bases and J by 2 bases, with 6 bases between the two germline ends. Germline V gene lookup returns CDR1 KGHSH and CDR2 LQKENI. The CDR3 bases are TGTGCCAGCTCACAGGGGACTGGAAACACCATATATTTT. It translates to CASSQGTGNTIYF.

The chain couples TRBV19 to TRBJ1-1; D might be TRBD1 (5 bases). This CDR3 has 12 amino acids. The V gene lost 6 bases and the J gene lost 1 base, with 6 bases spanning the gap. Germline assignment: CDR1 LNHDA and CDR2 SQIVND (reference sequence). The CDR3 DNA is TGTGCCAGTAGCGACAGGAACACTGAAGCTTTCTTT. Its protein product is CASSDRNTEAFF.

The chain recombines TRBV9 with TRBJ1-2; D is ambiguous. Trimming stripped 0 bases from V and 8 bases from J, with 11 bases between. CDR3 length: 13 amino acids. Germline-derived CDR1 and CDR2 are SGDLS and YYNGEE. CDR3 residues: CASSVGEGKGYTF. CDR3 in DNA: TGTGCCAGCAGCGTAGGAGAGGGTAAAGGCTACACCTTC.

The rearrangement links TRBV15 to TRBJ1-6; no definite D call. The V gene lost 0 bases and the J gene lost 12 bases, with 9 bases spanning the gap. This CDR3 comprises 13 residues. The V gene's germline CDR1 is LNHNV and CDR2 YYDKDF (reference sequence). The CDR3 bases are TGTGCCACCAGCAGAGATTCCATGGGACCCCTCCACTTT. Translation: CATSRDSMGPLHF.

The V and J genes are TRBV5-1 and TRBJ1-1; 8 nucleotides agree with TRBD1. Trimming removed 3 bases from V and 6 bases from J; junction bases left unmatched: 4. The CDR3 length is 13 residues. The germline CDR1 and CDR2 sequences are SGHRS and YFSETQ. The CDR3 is CASSYQGAAEAFF. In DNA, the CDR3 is TGCGCCAGCAGCTACCAGGGGGCCGCTGAAGCTTTCTTT.

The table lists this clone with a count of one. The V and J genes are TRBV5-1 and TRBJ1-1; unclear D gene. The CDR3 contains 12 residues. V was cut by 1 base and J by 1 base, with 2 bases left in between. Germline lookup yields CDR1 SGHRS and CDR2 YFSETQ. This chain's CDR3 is CASSLWNTEAFF. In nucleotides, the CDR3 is TGCGCCAGCAGCTTGTGGAACACTGAAGCTTTCTTT.

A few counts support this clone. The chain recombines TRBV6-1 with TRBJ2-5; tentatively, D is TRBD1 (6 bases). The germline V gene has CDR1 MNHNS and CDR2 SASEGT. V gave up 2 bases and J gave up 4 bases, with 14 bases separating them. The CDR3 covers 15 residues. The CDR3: CASSEQGSGRETQYF. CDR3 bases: TGTGCCAGCAGTGAACAGGGGTCCGGTCGAGAGACCCAGTACTTC.

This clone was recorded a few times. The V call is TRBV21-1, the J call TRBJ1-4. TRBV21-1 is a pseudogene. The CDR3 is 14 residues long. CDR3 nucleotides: TGTGCCAGCAGCAGACCGGGGCTCATGGAAAAACTGTTTTTT. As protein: CASSRPGLMEKLFF.

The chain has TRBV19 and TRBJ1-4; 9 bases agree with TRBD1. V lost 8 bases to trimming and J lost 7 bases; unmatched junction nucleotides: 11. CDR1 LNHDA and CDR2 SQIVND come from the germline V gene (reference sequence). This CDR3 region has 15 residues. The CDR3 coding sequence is TGTGCCAGTCTCCGGGACAGGGAGGGAGGTGAAAAACTGTTTTTT. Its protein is CASLRDREGGEKLFF.

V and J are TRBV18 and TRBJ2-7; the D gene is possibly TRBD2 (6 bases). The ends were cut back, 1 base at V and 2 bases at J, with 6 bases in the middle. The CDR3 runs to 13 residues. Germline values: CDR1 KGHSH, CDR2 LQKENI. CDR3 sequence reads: CASSPREAYEQYF. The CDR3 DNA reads TGTGCCAGCTCACCACGGGAGGCCTACGAGCAGTACTTC.

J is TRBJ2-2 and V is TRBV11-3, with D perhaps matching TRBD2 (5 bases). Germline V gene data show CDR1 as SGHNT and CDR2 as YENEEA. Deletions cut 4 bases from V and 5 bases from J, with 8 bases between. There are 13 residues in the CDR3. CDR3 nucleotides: TGTGCCAGCAGCTCCCCGGGGACCGGGGAGCTGTTTTTT. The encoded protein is CASSSPGTGELFF.

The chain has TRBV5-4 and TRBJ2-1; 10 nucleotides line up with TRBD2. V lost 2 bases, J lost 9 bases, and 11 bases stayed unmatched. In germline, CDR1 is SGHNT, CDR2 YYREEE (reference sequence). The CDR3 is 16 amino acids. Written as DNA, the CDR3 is TGTGCCAGCAGCTTCCCGGGACTAGCGAGTTTCGGTGAGCAGTTCTTC. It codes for CASSFPGLASFGEQFF.